The clone carrying this TCR beta chain was detected a few times. The antigen remains undetermined. This CDR3 has 16 residues. Trimming stripped 0 bases from V and 2 bases from J, with 14 bases between. The germline V gene encodes CDR1 LNHNV and CDR2 YYDKDF (reference sequence). This sample is drawn from a study of beta chain features in type 1 diabetes. Populations isolated by sorting all had purity greater than 95%. The investigators reverse transcribed all of the isolated RNA, so they sequenced expressed TCRB transcripts. The repertoire was sequenced with immunoSEQ multiplex PCR; TCRdb's copy has only in-frame clones and lacks some. The sample carries under 900,000 clones, 15% to 20% recorded once. Findings and caveats of the study: The naive, central memory and Treg TCRB repertoires showed an apparent similarity that was greater among patients than among healthy donors.

The chain carries TRBV15 and TRBJ2-7; TRBD1 or TRBD2 may be the D gene (5 bases each). The sequenced sample consisted of naive CD4+ T cells from blood. The TCR comes from a woman aged 18-29 years in good health. CDR3 nucleotides: TGTGCCACCAGCAGAGAACCCGGGACGGGGACCTACGAGCAGTACTTC. Protein sequence: CATSREPGTGTYEQYF.